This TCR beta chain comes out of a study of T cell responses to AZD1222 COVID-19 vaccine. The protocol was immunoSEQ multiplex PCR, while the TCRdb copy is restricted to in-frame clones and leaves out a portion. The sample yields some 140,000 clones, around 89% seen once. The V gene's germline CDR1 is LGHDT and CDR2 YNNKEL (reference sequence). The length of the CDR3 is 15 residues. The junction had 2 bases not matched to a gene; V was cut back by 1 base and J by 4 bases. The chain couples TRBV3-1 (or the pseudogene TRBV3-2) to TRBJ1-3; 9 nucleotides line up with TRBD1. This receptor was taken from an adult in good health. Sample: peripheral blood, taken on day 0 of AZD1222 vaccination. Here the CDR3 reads CASSQAGTGGNTIYF. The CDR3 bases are TGTGCCAGCAGCCAAGCCGGGACAGGGGGAAACACCATATATTTT.